These 21 T cell receptor beta chains share one sample of origin, sequenced in a study of cytotoxic CD8 clonotypes in ibrutinib-treated CLL. Using immunoSEQ multiplex PCR, the repertoire was profiled, and TCRdb retains in-frame clones only, with some absent. Among tens of thousands of clones listed, approximately 54% were seen once. Sample: PBMCs, taken at disease progression, from a patient treated with ibrutinib. These receptors were taken from a human donor with chronic lymphocytic leukemia.

V and J are TRBV6-5 and TRBJ1-1; D is unresolved. This CDR3 spans 16 amino acids. Trimming removed 0 bases at V and 4 bases at J, with 15 bases between. Germline loops: CDR1 MNHEY, CDR2 SVGAGI. DNA for the CDR3: TGTGCCAGCAGTTACTCAGGTGTGGAGAGAGGCACTGAAGCTTTCTTT. This gives the protein CASSYSGVERGTEAFF.

The V and J genes are TRBV28 and TRBJ1-1; 11 bases line up with TRBD1. This CDR3 spans 14 amino acids. Per the germline V gene, CDR1 is MDHEN and CDR2 is SYDVKM. The V and J ends lost 1 base and 11 bases, in that order; junction bases with no gene match: 6. The CDR3 DNA reads TGTGCCAGCAGTTTATCCGGGACAGGGGGATTTGCTTTCTTT. It specifies CASSLSGTGGFAFF. The full variable domain, rest sourced from reference TRBV28 and TRBJ1-1, is DVKVTQSSRYLVKRTGEKVFLECVQDMDHENMFWYRQDPGLGLRLIYFSYDVKMKEKGDIPEGYSVSREKKERFSLILESASTNQTSMYLCASSLSGTGGFAFFGQGTRLTVV.

The gene calls are TRBV27 and TRBJ2-3, with D unclear. Trimming removed 4 bases from V and 1 base from J, with 12 bases in between. The CDR3 is 15 amino acids. Germline-derived CDR1 and CDR2 are MNHEY and SMNVEV (reference sequence). Here the CDR3 DNA reads TGTGCCAGCAGTTCACAGCGCCTAGGCACAGATACGCAGTATTTT. Translated, it gives CASSSQRLGTDTQYF.

The chain is built from TRBV27 and TRBJ2-5; D uncertain. Germline assignment: CDR1 MNHEY and CDR2 SMNVEV (reference sequence). CDR3 length: 13 amino acids. With 4 bases removed from V and 5 bases from J, the gap between germline ends came to 11 bases. This CDR3 reads CASSSLLGETQYF. The CDR3 DNA sequence: TGTGCCAGCAGTTCCCTGTTGGGGGAGACCCAGTACTTC.

The chain couples TRBV19 to TRBJ1-5; D gene ambiguous. The CDR3 loop spans 13 amino acids. V shed 2 bases and J shed 6 bases, with 8 bases lying between them. In germline, CDR1 is LNHDA, CDR2 SQIVND (reference sequence). The CDR3 is CASSIILGQPQHF. As DNA, the CDR3 is TGTGCCAGTAGTATAATTTTGGGTCAGCCCCAGCATTTT.

The chain is built from TRBV4-1 and TRBJ2-4; perhaps D is TRBD1 or TRBD2 (5 bases each). The CDR3 is 15 amino acids. Germline-derived CDR1 and CDR2 are MGHRA and YSYEKL. Trimming left V 5 bases short and J 2 bases short, with 13 bases between. The CDR3 region is CASSIAWGTKNIQYF. CDR3 nucleotides: TGCGCCAGCAGCATCGCGTGGGGGACCAAAAACATTCAGTACTTC.

This chain joins TRBV18 and TRBJ2-1, with a tentative D call TRBD2 (6 bases). V lost 6 bases and J lost 5, with 8 bases in between. The CDR3 is made up of 12 amino acids. Germline CDR1 is KGHSH and CDR2 is LQKENI. The CDR3 here is CASSPGDNEQFF. The CDR3 DNA reads TGTGCCAGCTCGCCGGGGGACAATGAGCAGTTCTTC.

The genes are TRBV10-3 and TRBJ1-3; possible D gene TRBD1, 6 bases. Trimming removed 2 bases at V and 1 base at J, with 15 bases between. Germline V gene data show CDR1 as ENHRY and CDR2 as SYGVKD. CDR3 length: 17 amino acids. The DNA for the CDR3 is TGTGCCATCAGTGAGAGTAACAGGGCGGCATCTGGAAACACCATATATTTT. Protein product: CAISESNRAASGNTIYF.

This clone has only a few counts. The chain uses TRBV25-1 and TRBJ1-2; TRBD1 matches 8 bases. The CDR3 contains 14 residues. The V gene end was trimmed by 1 base and the J gene end by 8 bases; junction bases not matched to a gene: 6. Germline CDR1 MGHDK, CDR2 SYGVNS. The DNA for the CDR3 is TGTGCCAGCAGTGAATGGAGGACAGGGAAAGGCTACACCTTC. This encodes CASSEWRTGKGYTF.

The sample holds many counts of this clone. Since no conserved phenylalanine or tryptophan closes the CDR3, a read error is the likely cause. It is unclear where the CDR3 begins or ends on the DNA, so no DNA is shown, and the CDR3 is as TCRdb lists it. The genes are TRBV7-9 and TRBJ2-7; the table's D call, TRBD1, was not checked against the DNA. Germline CDR1 SEHNR, CDR2 FQNEAQ (reference sequence). Inclusive of both ends, the CDR3 amounts to 12 amino acids. This CDR3 reads CASSPDRGQVGY.

The chain is built from TRBV30 and TRBJ1-2; possible D gene TRBD1, 5 bases. The V end was cut by 0 bases, the J end by 8 bases, with 13 bases between. Germline lookup yields CDR1 GTSNPN and CDR2 SVGIG (reference sequence). The length of the CDR3 is 13 residues. CDR3 DNA sequence: TGTGCCTGGAGTGTAAGGCAGGGAAAGGGCTACACCTTC. Amino acid sequence: CAWSVRQGKGYTF.

The chain is built from TRBV6-1 and TRBJ1-2, with 8 bases matching TRBD1. With V trimmed by 5 bases and J by 6 bases, 8 bases remained unmatched. The V gene's germline CDR1 is MNHNS and CDR2 SASEGT. The CDR3 runs 14 residues. CDR3 sequence reads: CASSKLLDRDGYTF. The CDR3 coding sequence is TGTGCCAGCAGTAAACTGTTGGACAGGGATGGCTACACCTTC.

The count of this clone is one. The chain carries TRBV27 and TRBJ2-7, with 12 bases that match TRBD1. CDR1 and CDR2 (germline): MNHEY, SMNVEV (reference sequence). This CDR3 has 16 residues. V was clipped by 0 bases and J by 4 bases; unmatched bases: 4. As DNA, the CDR3 is TGTGCCAGCAGTTTATCTGGGACAGGGGGCCGTTACGAGCAGTACTTC. It codes for CASSLSGTGGRYEQYF.

The chain is built from TRBV7-9 and TRBJ1-3; 7 bases map to TRBD1. The germline CDR1 and CDR2 sequences are SEHNR and FQNEAQ (reference sequence). V dropped 6 bases and J dropped 0; count of bases not matched to a gene: 11. The CDR3 runs 17 residues. In nucleotides, the CDR3 is TGTGCCAGCAGACAGAGCCGGGACAGAAGCTCTGGAAACACCATATATTTT. Protein sequence: CASRQSRDRSSGNTIYF. The variable domain in full, with the rest retrieved from reference TRBV7-9 and TRBJ1-3, is DTGVSQNPRHKITKRGQNVTFRCDPISEHNRLYWYRQTLGQGPEFLTYFQNEAQLEKSRLLSDRFSAERPKGSFSTLEIQRTEQGDSAMYLCASRQSRDRSSGNTIYFGEGSWLTVV.

The V and J genes are TRBV5-1 and TRBJ1-1; unclear D gene. CDR1 is SGHRS and CDR2 is YFSETQ in the germline V gene. The CDR3 has 15 residues. Trimming left V 0 bases short and J 2 bases short, with 11 bases between. The CDR3, as DNA: TGCGCCAGCAGCTTGGATCCCCTTTCTAACACTGAAGCTTTCTTT. Encoded protein: CASSLDPLSNTEAFF.

This clone is a singleton in its sample. V is TRBV19 and J is TRBJ1-3; D not certain. V was shortened by 7 bases and J by 0 bases, with 16 bases between the two germline ends. The CDR3 extends over 16 amino acids. Germline CDR1 LNHDA, CDR2 SQIVND (reference sequence). DNA of the CDR3: TGTGCCAGTACCCCGGGTGCCGGGCCCTCTGGAAACACCATATATTTT. This gives the protein CASTPGAGPSGNTIYF.

This chain links TRBV7-9 with TRBJ2-1, with D tentatively TRBD1 or TRBD2 (7 bases each). V was cut by 11 bases and J by 2 bases, with 16 bases left in between. Germline-derived CDR1 and CDR2 are SEHNR and FQNEAQ (reference sequence). This CDR3 is built from 14 residues. The CDR3 protein is CASQGGSPYNEQFF. In DNA, the CDR3 is TGTGCCTCGCAGGGGGGGAGTCCCTACAATGAGCAGTTCTTC.

The chain carries TRBV11-3 and TRBJ2-1; TRBD2 matches at 16 bases. CDR1 and CDR2 (germline): SGHNT, YENEEA. V gave up 6 bases and J gave up 7 bases; unmatched junction bases: 12. This CDR3 has 18 amino acids. CDR3 in DNA: TGTGCCAGCAGTACCGGGACTAGCGGGGGGGTCTTAAGGAATGAGCAGTTCTTC. It is translated as CASSTGTSGGVLRNEQFF. Full variable domain (rest looked up from reference TRBV11-3 and TRBJ2-1): EAGVVQSPRYKIIEKKQPVAFWCNPISGHNTLYWYLQNLGQGPELLIRYENEEAVDDSQLPKDRFSAERLKGVDSTLKIQPAELGDSAVYLCASSTGTSGGVLRNEQFFGPGTRLTVL.

The chain has TRBV5-6 and TRBJ2-7; 10 bases are shared with TRBD1. The CDR3 spans 16 residues. Germline values: CDR1 SGHDT, CDR2 YYEEEE. With 4 bases clipped from V and 2 bases from J, the junction kept 9 bases outside the gene matches. The CDR3 bases are TGTGCCAGCAGCCCCCCCGGGGACAGGGGCGCCTACGAGCAGTACTTC. Its translation is CASSPPGDRGAYEQYF.

As for this clone: Other DNA sequences in the same sample also yield this CDR3. J is TRBJ2-5 and V is TRBV11-2, with TRBD1 as a possible D gene (7 bases). The CDR3 runs 15 residues. Per the germline V gene, CDR1 is SGHAT and CDR2 is FQNNGV. V lost 3 bases, J lost 5 bases, and 16 bases lay in between. Written as DNA, the CDR3 is TGTGCCAGCAGCTTGGCCAGGGGGAGGCCTGAGACCCAGTACTTC. Protein sequence: CASSLARGRPETQYF.

The chain is built from TRBV28 and TRBJ2-1, with D possibly being TRBD2 (6 bases). V lost 6 bases, J lost 1 base, and 10 bases lay in between. The CDR3 runs to 14 residues. Germline V gene sequence: CDR1 MDHEN, CDR2 SYDVKM. This CDR3 reads CASSPSGSYNEQFF. In nucleotides, the CDR3 is TGTGCCAGCAGCCCCAGCGGGTCCTACAATGAGCAGTTCTTC.